Listed here is a single TCR beta chain. Its specificity is not known. Per the germline V gene, CDR1 is DFQATT and CDR2 is SNEGSKA (reference sequence). V was pared by 4 bases and J by 2 bases, with 15 bases between. The CDR3 totals 15 residues. These data are taken from a study of T-cell memory formation after mild COVID-19. Study-wide context: For the most part, TCR clusters were specific to one donor. The study's findings and limits: Cross-reactive memory appears to have joined, as suggested by some responding clones showing up in pre-infection memory. Contracting CD4+ clones lay largely in CM and EM, with CD8+ ones residing in EMRA.

TCR alpha and TCR beta cDNA libraries carrying sample barcodes and UMIs came from 5'RACE with constant-segment primers. Each CDR3 protein gets one entry after TCRdb re-called the 5' RACE reads with MiXCR. This sample has some 310,000 distinct CDR3 sequences, with 20% to 25% found just once. The TCR comes from a man aged 18 to 30 who had mild COVID-19 (a few samples of this study predate the infection). Cell type and time point are not known. The material sequenced was PBMCs or a T cell subset sorted from them (not recorded which). This sequence joins TRBV20-1 and TRBJ2-1; TRBD1 is a possible D gene (5 bases). The CDR3 nucleotides read TGCAGTGCTAATAAGGGGCCGGCTGCCTACAATGAGCAGTTCTTC. Translated, it gives CSANKGPAAYNEQFF.